This entry describes one TCR beta chain. What it binds is not known. This record belongs to a study of CD8 T cells in Susac syndrome. A quantity of about 0.5 to 1 ug RNA underwent reverse transcription using random hexamers. The authors amplified TCR beta CDR3 across 54 Vbeta and 13 Jbeta using immunoSEQ multiplex PCR. TCRdb independently ran MiXCR on the immunoSEQ multiplex PCR reads; one entry per CDR3 protein. The table shows 70,000 to 85,000 distinct CDR3 sequences, with approximately 96% occurring only once. Peripheral blood CD8+ and CD4+ T cells were profiled by TCR beta sequencing. Findings and limits, study-wide: The study's TCR sequencing and HLA analysis drew on a certain number of individuals. That number was acknowledged as relatively small.

Germline CDR1 and CDR2: SGDLS and YYNGEE. CDR3 length: 14 residues. V lost 3 bases, J lost 7 bases, and 4 bases stayed unmatched. This chain connects TRBV9 to TRBJ1-6; 7 bases align to TRBD1. The clonotype was recovered from a human donor with Susac syndrome. Sequencing input: CD8+ T cells from PBMCs. The CDR3 loop is CASSAPGQNSPLHF. For the CDR3, the DNA is TGTGCCAGCAGCGCCCCGGGACAGAATTCACCCCTCCACTTT.